A single T cell receptor beta chain is shown here with its context. Its antigen remains unknown. A CD45RO/CCR7/CD25/CD127/CD95/CD27 panel sorted naive, central memory, regulatory and stem cell-like memory CD4+ cells. This CDR3 has 14 residues. The V end was cut by 5 bases, the J end by 7 bases, with 18 bases between. CDR1 is SGDLS, CDR2 YYNGEE, per germline. These data belong to a study of beta chain features in type 1 diabetes. Findings and limits, study-wide: Significant though moderate, a shortening of TCRB CDR3s appeared in all four CD4+ subsets of Type 1 diabetes patients.

Of the isolated RNA, all was reverse transcribed, and so the sequenced material was expressed TCRB transcripts. The data were produced by immunoSEQ multiplex PCR, yet TCRdb's version contains in-frame clones alone and is incomplete. This sample yields 680,000 or so clones, of which 13% are seen a single time; 0.022% belongs to the top ten. V and J are TRBV9 and TRBJ1-2; perhaps TRBD1 as D (5 bases). This receptor was identified in a young man with type 1 diabetes. The sequenced sample was naive CD4+ T cells from blood. The CDR3 region has the DNA TGTGCCAGCAGAGCCCCTGTGGGGGTGAGTGGCTACACCTTC. This sequence encodes CASRAPVGVSGYTF.